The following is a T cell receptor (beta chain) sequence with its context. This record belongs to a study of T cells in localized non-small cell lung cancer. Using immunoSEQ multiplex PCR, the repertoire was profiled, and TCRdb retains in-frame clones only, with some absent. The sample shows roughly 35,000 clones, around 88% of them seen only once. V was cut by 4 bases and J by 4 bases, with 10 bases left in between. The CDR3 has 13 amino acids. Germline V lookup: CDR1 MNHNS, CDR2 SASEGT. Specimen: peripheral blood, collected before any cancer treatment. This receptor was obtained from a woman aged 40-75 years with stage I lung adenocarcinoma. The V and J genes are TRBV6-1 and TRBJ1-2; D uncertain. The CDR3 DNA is TGTGCCAGCAGTGGGTGGCAGTCCTATGGCTACACCTTC. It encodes CASSGWQSYGYTF.